A selection of T cell receptor beta chains follows, all from one sample in a study of cytomegalovirus exposure and HLA in healthy donors. The method was immunoSEQ multiplex PCR; TCRdb's version includes in-frame clones alone and lacks a portion of them. Altogether 55,000 to 70,000 clones are present, under 80% being singletons, with the ten largest covering less than 7%. What was sequenced was PBMCs. The source of these receptors is a woman between 25 and 40 years old in good health and CMV-seronegative. Each CDR3 is given with its conserved first and last residue. A D gene is named only where the DNA matches it firmly. A clone size is listed for some rows: how often the clone was seen (once, few, many), or a class if it is expanded.

d_call | j_call | clone_size | v_call | cdr3_aa | cdr3_nt
TRBD2 | TRBJ2-5 | - | TRBV10-2 | CATAITSGSEYQETQYF | TGCGCCACCGCGATTACTAGCGGGAGTGAGTACCAAGAGACCCAGTACTTC
- | TRBJ1-3 | - | TRBV28 | CASSSAGRRGPGNTIYF | TGTGCCAGCAGTTCTGCTGGTCGCAGGGGACCTGGAAACACCATATATTTT
- | TRBJ1-2 | - | TRBV6-4 | CASSETGLGYTF | TGTGCCAGCAGTGAAACAGGGCTGGGCTACACCTTC
TRBD1 | TRBJ1-4 | once | TRBV6-5 | CASSRTGSNEKLFF | TGTGCCAGCAGTCGGACAGGGAGTAATGAAAAACTGTTTTTT
TRBD2 | TRBJ2-1 | - | TRBV27 | CASSSSSGGSSYNEQFF | TGTGCCAGCAGTTCGTCTAGCGGGGGTAGCTCCTACAATGAGCAGTTCTTC
- | TRBJ1-3 | - | TRBV21-1 | CASSSPGLSGNTIYF | TGTGCCAGCAGCAGTCCCGGACTATCTGGAAACACCATATATTTT
- | TRBJ2-3 | - | TRBV18 | CASSDQGVTDTQYF | TGTGCCAGCTCAGATCAGGGTGTCACAGATACGCAGTATTTT
- | TRBJ1-2 | few | TRBV5-6 | CASSLRRDGYTF | TGTGCCAGCAGCTTACGGAGAGATGGCTACACCTTC
TRBD1 | TRBJ2-7 | - | TRBV19 | CASSTGTGAAYEQYF | TGTGCCAGTAGTACCGGAACAGGGGCCGCCTACGAGCAGTACTTC
- | TRBJ2-7 | - | TRBV27 | CASSLTLPGEQYF | TGTGCCAGCAGTTTGACATTGCCAGGCGAGCAGTACTTC
TRBD1 | TRBJ2-4 | - | TRBV5-4 | CAGETGGQNIQYF | TGTGCCGGCGAAACAGGGGGGCAAAACATTCAGTACTTC
- | TRBJ2-2 | - | TRBV7-6 | CASSPQTDNGELFF | TGTGCCAGCAGCCCACAGACAGACAATGGGGAGCTGTTTTTT
TRBD1 | TRBJ1-1 | once | TRBV27 | CASSSRGLEAFF | TGTGCCAGCAGTTCGAGGGGGCTTGAAGCTTTCTTT
- | TRBJ2-2 | once | TRBV6-4 | CASSRQVGSGELFF | TGTGCCAGCAGTCGACAGGTTGGCTCCGGGGAGCTGTTTTTT
TRBD1 | TRBJ1-5 | - | TRBV6-1 | CASRQGIQPQHF | TGTGCCAGTCGACAGGGGATCCAGCCCCAGCATTTT
TRBD1 | TRBJ2-2 | once | TRBV27 | CASSPGQTSTGELFF | TGTGCCAGCAGTCCGGGACAGACCTCCACCGGGGAGCTGTTTTTT
- | TRBJ2-7 | - | TRBV10-3 | CAIMIDASGYEQYF | TGTGCCATCATGATCGATGCGAGTGGCTACGAGCAGTACTTC
- | TRBJ1-1 | - | TRBV21-1 | CASSKSIGRGHAAFF | TGTGCCAGCAGCAAAAGCATTGGCAGGGGGCATGCAGCTTTCTTT
TRBD2 | TRBJ2-7 | - | TRBV4-1 | CASSQGQAGGFSYEQYF | TGCGCCAGCAGCCAGGGGCAAGCGGGAGGGTTCTCCTACGAGCAGTACTTC
- | TRBJ1-2 | large | TRBV28 | CASSIRGADGYTF | TGTGCCAGCAGTATTCGGGGGGCTGATGGCTACACCTTC
TRBD2 | TRBJ2-1 | - | TRBV7-2 | CASSFASGRAHNEQFF | TGTGCCAGCAGCTTCGCTAGCGGGAGGGCACACAATGAGCAGTTCTTC
TRBD2 | TRBJ2-3 | few | TRBV10-2 | CASRGGLADTQYF | TGCGCCAGCAGGGGAGGACTAGCAGATACGCAGTATTTT
- | TRBJ1-1 | - | TRBV21-1 | CASSTFDTEAFF | TGTGCCAGCAGCACTTTCGACACTGAAGCTTTCTTT
TRBD2 | TRBJ2-1 | - | TRBV27 | CASSPTSGRRNEQFF | TGTGCCAGCAGTCCCACTAGCGGGAGACGAAATGAGCAGTTCTTC
TRBD1 | TRBJ1-6 | - | TRBV5-4 | CASSFRTGANAPLHF | TGTGCCAGCAGCTTCCGGACAGGGGCTAATGCACCCCTCCACTTT
TRBD1 | TRBJ1-2 | - | TRBV5-6 | CASSLGQGLSGYTF | TGTGCCAGCAGCTTGGGACAGGGTTTAAGTGGCTACACCTTC
TRBD2 | TRBJ2-1 | - | TRBV7-8 | CASSLELAGDNEQFF | TGTGCCAGCAGCTTAGAATTAGCGGGAGATAATGAGCAGTTCTTC
TRBD2 | TRBJ2-3 | - | TRBV28 | CASNLAGDTQYF | TGTGCCAGCAATTTAGCGGGAGATACGCAGTATTTT
- | TRBJ2-2 | - | TRBV7-3 | CASSSSLAGELFF | TGTGCCAGCAGCTCGTCCCTCGCGGGGGAGCTGTTTTTT
TRBD2 | TRBJ2-5 | - | TRBV9 | CASSSGTSGGETQYF | TGTGCCAGCAGCTCAGGGACTAGCGGGGGGGAGACCCAGTACTTC
- | TRBJ1-3 | - | TRBV5-6 | CASLRAPGNTIYF | TGTGCCAGCTTGAGGGCTCCAGGAAACACCATATATTTT
TRBD1 | TRBJ1-2 | few | TRBV30 | CAWSRTGAVDYGYTF | TGTGCCTGGAGTAGAACAGGGGCGGTCGACTATGGCTACACCTTC
TRBD2 | TRBJ2-1 | - | TRBV10-3 | CAISERLAGNEQFF | TGTGCCATCAGTGAAAGGCTAGCGGGCAATGAGCAGTTCTTC
TRBD1 | TRBJ1-1 | few | TRBV6-1 | CATVTTGLTEAFF | TGTGCCACCGTGACGACAGGGCTCACTGAAGCTTTCTTT
TRBD2 | TRBJ2-1 | - | TRBV11-2 | CASSLELAGAVAAVGNEQFF | TGTGCCAGCAGCTTAGAACTAGCGGGAGCAGTGGCGGCAGTTGGGAATGAGCAGTTCTTC
- | TRBJ1-1 | - | TRBV12-5 | CASRQGWTEAFF | TGTGCTAGTCGGCAGGGATGGACTGAAGCTTTCTTT
TRBD1 | TRBJ2-3 | - | TRBV27 | CASSLQQGVTDTQYF | TGTGCCAGCAGTCTCCAGCAGGGGGTCACAGATACGCAGTATTTT
TRBD2 | TRBJ2-1 | - | TRBV10-2 | CATRASGTNNEQFF | TGCGCCACGAGGGCCAGCGGGACTAACAATGAGCAGTTCTTC
TRBD2 | TRBJ2-7 | - | TRBV11-3 | CASSPGSGRPEQYF | TGTGCCAGCAGCCCGGGTAGCGGGAGGCCCGAGCAGTACTTC
- | TRBJ2-7 | - | TRBV14 | CASSQVGTVYF | TGTGCCAGCAGCCAAGTAGGGACTGTGTACTTC
- | TRBJ1-2 | - | TRBV7-2 | CASSLDRTDGYTF | TGTGCCAGCAGCTTAGATAGAACAGATGGCTACACCTTC
- | TRBJ2-1 | few | TRBV9 | CASSQGLPHNNEQFF | TGTGCCAGCAGCCAGGGGCTCCCCCATAACAATGAGCAGTTCTTC
TRBD1 | TRBJ2-2 | - | TRBV6-4 | CASSLDRTNTGELFF | TGTGCCAGCAGTTTGGACAGGACCAACACCGGGGAGCTGTTTTTT
- | TRBJ1-3 | - | TRBV7-6 | CASSLGGGRNTIYF | TGTGCCAGCAGCTTAGGGGGGGGCCGAAACACCATATATTTT
TRBD2 | TRBJ2-7 | - | TRBV4-2 | CASSQAIAGGYEQYF | TGTGCCAGCAGCCAAGCCATAGCGGGGGGCTACGAGCAGTACTTC
TRBD1 | TRBJ1-5 | - | TRBV19 | CASSPTGGAGQPQHF | TGTGCCAGTAGCCCAACAGGGGGCGCAGGTCAGCCCCAGCATTTT
TRBD1 | TRBJ2-1 | - | TRBV7-3 | CASGRGNNEQFF | TGTGCCAGCGGCAGGGGGAACAATGAGCAGTTCTTC
TRBD1 | TRBJ2-7 | - | TRBV18 | CASSPDRLSYEQYF | TGTGCCAGCTCACCGGACAGGCTTTCCTACGAGCAGTACTTC
TRBD1 | TRBJ2-3 | once | TRBV7-3 | CASSLDRADTQYF | TGTGCCAGCAGTTTGGACAGGGCAGATACGCAGTATTTT
TRBD1 | TRBJ2-7 | - | TRBV11-2 | CASSPPDRGSYEQYF | TGTGCCAGCAGCCCCCCCGACAGGGGCTCCTACGAGCAGTACTTC
- | TRBJ2-5 | - | TRBV28 | CASRRLLGNQETQYF | TGTGCCAGCAGGCGACTACTAGGGAACCAAGAGACCCAGTACTTC
- | TRBJ1-1 | once | TRBV28 | CASSSPGQTNTEAFF | TGTGCCAGCAGTTCCCCCGGACAGACCAACACTGAAGCTTTCTTT
- | TRBJ1-1 | - | TRBV5-1 | CASSPRTANTEAFF | TGCGCCAGCAGCCCGCGGACAGCGAACACTGAAGCTTTCTTT
- | TRBJ2-7 | once | TRBV29-1 | CSVDQGEQYF | TGCAGCGTTGACCAGGGCGAGCAGTACTTC
TRBD1 | TRBJ1-2 | once | TRBV6-5 | CASTKDRDYGYTF | TGTGCCAGCACTAAGGACAGGGATTATGGCTACACCTTC
- | TRBJ2-5 | - | TRBV2 | CASMWNGGETQYF | TGTGCCAGCATGTGGAACGGGGGAGAGACCCAGTACTTC
TRBD2 | TRBJ2-1 | - | TRBV27 | CASSFIDGTSGEQFF | TGTGCCAGCAGTTTCATAGACGGGACTAGCGGTGAGCAGTTCTTC
- | TRBJ1-3 | - | TRBV6-1 | CASSERGGGGNTIYF | TGTGCCAGCAGTGAACGGGGGGGTGGCGGAAACACCATATATTTT
TRBD2 | TRBJ2-7 | few | TRBV9 | CASSVTSGMTYEQYF | TGTGCCAGCAGCGTGACTAGCGGGATGACCTACGAGCAGTACTTC